Listed below are T cell receptor beta chains from one sample, sequenced in a study of OX40 agonist ivuxolimab in advanced cancers. Generated by immunoSEQ multiplex PCR, the TCRdb table keeps only in-frame clones and is missing some. Among tens of thousands of clones listed, around 94% were seen once. This specimen consisted of CD4+ or CD8+ T cells sorted from blood, obtained in a trial of the OX40 agonist ivuxolimab. All receptors derive from an adult with an advanced solid tumor such as melanoma, head and neck, liver or kidney cancer. Each CDR3 is given with its conserved first and last residue. D genes are given only for firm matches.

v_gene	j_gene	d_gene	CDR3aa	CDR3nt
TRBV7-3	TRBJ2-3	TRBD2	CASSLNLAGGPDTQYF	TGTGCCAGCAGCTTAAACCTAGCGGGAGGGCCAGATACGCAGTATTTT
TRBV6-5	TRBJ1-6	.	CASSIRDANSPLHF	TGTGCCAGCAGTATACGGGACGCCAATTCACCCCTCCACTTT
TRBV4-1	TRBJ1-1	TRBD1	CASSPGTGDTEAFF	TGCGCCAGCAGCCCCGGGACAGGGGACACTGAAGCTTTCTTT
TRBV4-3	TRBJ1-2	.	CASSQDRGNNYGYTF	TGCGCCAGCAGCCAAGACAGGGGAAATAACTATGGCTACACCTTC
TRBV28	TRBJ2-1	.	CASTHYGGSNEQFF	TGTGCCAGCACCCATTACGGGGGCTCCAATGAGCAGTTCTTC
TRBV7-9	TRBJ2-3	.	CASSSWDTQYF	TGTGCCAGCAGCTCCTGGGATACGCAGTATTTT
TRBV13	TRBJ2-3	.	CASSPDPGSTDTQYF	TGTGCCAGCAGCCCCGATCCGGGAAGCACAGATACGCAGTATTTT
TRBV28	TRBJ1-5	TRBD1	CASSPPTGAPDQPQHF	TGTGCCAGCAGTCCCCCGACAGGGGCGCCTGATCAGCCCCAGCATTTT
TRBV29-1	TRBJ2-7	TRBD1	CSVEDGAGGLYEQYF	TGCAGCGTTGAAGATGGGGCAGGGGGCCTGTACGAGCAGTACTTC
TRBV29-1	TRBJ2-2	.	CSVLTWTGELFF	TGCAGCGTTCTAACATGGACCGGGGAGCTGTTTTTT
TRBV28	TRBJ2-5	.	CASSLWGQIQETQYF	TGTGCCAGCAGTTTATGGGGACAAATCCAAGAGACCCAGTACTTC
TRBV4-1	TRBJ1-5	.	CASSQDPGTVPSNQPQHF	TGCGCCAGCAGCCAAGATCCGGGGACCGTACCATCCAATCAGCCCCAGCATTTT
TRBV29-1	TRBJ2-2	TRBD2	CSVEGLAGGLNTGELFF	TGCAGCGTGGAGGGACTAGCGGGAGGATTGAACACCGGGGAGCTGTTTTTT